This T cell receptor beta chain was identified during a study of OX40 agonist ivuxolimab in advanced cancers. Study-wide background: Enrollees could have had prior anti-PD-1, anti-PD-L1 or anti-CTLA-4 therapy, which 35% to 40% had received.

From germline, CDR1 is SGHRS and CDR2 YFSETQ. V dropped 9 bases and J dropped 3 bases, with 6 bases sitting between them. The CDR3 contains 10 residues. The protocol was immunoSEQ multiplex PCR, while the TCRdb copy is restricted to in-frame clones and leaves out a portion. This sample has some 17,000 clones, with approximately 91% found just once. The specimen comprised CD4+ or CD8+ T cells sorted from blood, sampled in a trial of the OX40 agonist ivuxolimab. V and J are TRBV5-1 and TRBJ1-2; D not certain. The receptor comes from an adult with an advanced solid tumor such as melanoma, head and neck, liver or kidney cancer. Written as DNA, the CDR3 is TGCGCCACGGGCGACTATGGCTACACCTTC. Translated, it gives CATGDYGYTF.